Listed below are T cell receptor beta chains from one sample, sequenced in a study of blood T cells in healthy people across ages. TCRdb re-called the 5' RACE reads with MiXCR, one entry per CDR3 protein. The sample carries about 730,000 distinct CDR3 sequences, roughly 44% recorded once. The sequenced sample consisted of blood. The receptors were sampled from a woman aged 55-70 years in good health. Each CDR3 is given with its conserved first and last residue. The order of the fields is J gene, D gene, clone size, V gene, CDR3 protein, CDR3 DNA. A D gene is named only where the DNA matches it firmly. Only part of the rows carry a size: once, few, many, or a class if the clone is expanded.

J gene: TRBJ1-5
D gene: -
clone size: -
V gene: TRBV4-2
CDR3 protein: CASSQVISQPQHF
CDR3 DNA: TGTGCCAGCAGCCAAGTCATTAGTCAGCCCCAGCATTTT

J gene: TRBJ2-3
D gene: -
clone size: -
V gene: TRBV20-1
CDR3 protein: CSATMNTDTQYF
CDR3 DNA: TGCAGTGCTACCATGAACACAGATACGCAGTATTTT

J gene: TRBJ2-1
D gene: TRBD2
clone size: -
V gene: TRBV29-1
CDR3 protein: CSVEAGGHLSSYNEQFF
CDR3 DNA: TGCAGCGTTGAAGCGGGAGGCCACCTTAGCTCCTACAATGAGCAGTTCTTC

J gene: TRBJ2-1
D gene: TRBD2
clone size: once
V gene: TRBV9
CDR3 protein: CASSVAAAGGHHEQFF
CDR3 DNA: TGTGCCAGCAGCGTAGCTGCAGCGGGAGGGCACCATGAGCAGTTCTTC

J gene: TRBJ2-1
D gene: TRBD2
clone size: -
V gene: TRBV10-3
CDR3 protein: CAIKETSGRLYNEQFF
CDR3 DNA: TGTGCCATCAAGGAGACTAGCGGGAGACTCTACAATGAGCAGTTCTTC

J gene: TRBJ2-1
D gene: TRBD2
clone size: -
V gene: TRBV3-1
CDR3 protein: CASSPMGDYAYEQFF
CDR3 DNA: TGTGCCAGCAGCCCAATGGGGGACTACGCCTACGAGCAGTTCTTC

J gene: TRBJ2-1
D gene: -
clone size: -
V gene: TRBV19
CDR3 protein: CASSIGGLEQFF
CDR3 DNA: TGTGCCAGTAGTATAGGCGGGCTTGAGCAGTTCTTC

J gene: TRBJ2-7
D gene: -
clone size: many
V gene: TRBV4-2
CDR3 protein: CASSRISGDSYEQYF
CDR3 DNA: TGTGCCAGCAGCCGCATTAGCGGCGACTCCTACGAGCAGTACTTC

J gene: TRBJ2-5
D gene: -
clone size: -
V gene: TRBV29-1
CDR3 protein: CSVEREQETQYF
CDR3 DNA: TGCAGCGTTGAAAGAGAACAAGAGACCCAGTACTTC

J gene: TRBJ2-1
D gene: TRBD2
clone size: few
V gene: TRBV27
CDR3 protein: CASTGRTSGTHNEQFF
CDR3 DNA: TGTGCCAGCACCGGACGGACTAGCGGGACCCACAATGAGCAGTTCTTC

J gene: TRBJ2-7
D gene: TRBD2
clone size: -
V gene: TRBV4-2
CDR3 protein: CVSSQGGSGRGQETQYF
CDR3 DNA: TGTGTCAGCAGCCAAGGGGGCAGCGGGAGGGGACAAGAGACTCAGTACTTC

J gene: TRBJ2-5
D gene: TRBD2
clone size: few
V gene: TRBV5-1
CDR3 protein: CASSLGTGGKETQYF
CDR3 DNA: TGCGCCAGCAGCTTGGGAACGGGGGGGAAAGAGACCCAGTACTTC

J gene: TRBJ2-5
D gene: TRBD2
clone size: many
V gene: TRBV18
CDR3 protein: CASSPPTSDPREQYF
CDR3 DNA: TGTGCCAGCTCACCACCCACTAGCGATCCGCGTGAGCAGTACTTC

J gene: TRBJ2-5
D gene: -
clone size: few
V gene: TRBV20-1
CDR3 protein: CSARVGFQETQYF
CDR3 DNA: TGCAGTGCTAGAGTGGGTTTCCAAGAGACCCAGTACTTC

J gene: TRBJ2-4
D gene: -
clone size: once
V gene: TRBV20-1
CDR3 protein: CSARIGWEQAKNIQYF
CDR3 DNA: TGCAGTGCTAGAATAGGGTGGGAGCAAGCCAAAAACATTCAGTACTTC

J gene: TRBJ2-7
D gene: TRBD1
clone size: -
V gene: TRBV7-6
CDR3 protein: CASSLDQGAGYEQYF
CDR3 DNA: TGTGCCAGCAGCCTGGACCAGGGGGCTGGCTACGAGCAGTACTTC

J gene: TRBJ1-6
D gene: -
clone size: -
V gene: TRBV5-1
CDR3 protein: CTSSLAGNSPLHF
CDR3 DNA: TGCACCAGCAGCTTGGCCGGTAATTCACCCCTCCACTTT

J gene: TRBJ2-3
D gene: -
clone size: few
V gene: TRBV12-3/TRBV12-4
CDR3 protein: CASSSQFLYTDTQYF
CDR3 DNA: TGTGCCAGCAGTTCGCAGTTTCTCTACACAGATACGCAGTATTTT

J gene: TRBJ2-1
D gene: TRBD2
clone size: few
V gene: TRBV10-3
CDR3 protein: CAVSLAGDGDEQFF
CDR3 DNA: TGTGCCGTATCCCTAGCGGGAGACGGCGATGAGCAGTTCTTC

J gene: TRBJ2-1
D gene: -
clone size: -
V gene: TRBV3-1
CDR3 protein: CASSHQTGHNEQFF
CDR3 DNA: TGTGCCAGCAGCCACCAAACAGGCCACAATGAGCAGTTCTTC

J gene: TRBJ1-6
D gene: -
clone size: few
V gene: TRBV4-3
CDR3 protein: CASSQAWGGEDSPLHF
CDR3 DNA: TGCGCCAGCAGCCAGGCCTGGGGGGGGGAAGATTCACCCCTCCACTTT

J gene: TRBJ2-3
D gene: TRBD2
clone size: -
V gene: TRBV27
CDR3 protein: CASSIGTSGAQYF
CDR3 DNA: TGTGCCAGCAGTATCGGGACTAGCGGCGCGCAGTATTTT

J gene: TRBJ2-7
D gene: -
clone size: few
V gene: TRBV24-1
CDR3 protein: CATYGITYEQYF
CDR3 DNA: TGTGCCACGTATGGGATTACCTACGAGCAGTACTTC

J gene: TRBJ1-2
D gene: -
clone size: -
V gene: TRBV12-3/TRBV12-4
CDR3 protein: CASSFETGGYGYTF
CDR3 DNA: TGTGCCAGCAGTTTTGAGACCGGTGGGTATGGCTACACCTTC

J gene: TRBJ2-1
D gene: TRBD2
clone size: -
V gene: TRBV13
CDR3 protein: CASSITGTRVGEQFF
CDR3 DNA: TGTGCCAGCAGCATTACCGGGACTAGAGTAGGTGAGCAGTTCTTC

J gene: TRBJ2-3
D gene: TRBD1
clone size: few
V gene: TRBV24-1
CDR3 protein: CATSGGDRRSTDTQYF
CDR3 DNA: TGTGCCACCAGTGGGGGGGACAGGCGGTCCACAGATACGCAGTATTTT

J gene: TRBJ2-4
D gene: -
clone size: few
V gene: TRBV15
CDR3 protein: CATSRDSGIQYF
CDR3 DNA: TGTGCCACCAGCAGAGATAGTGGCATTCAGTACTTC

J gene: TRBJ2-7
D gene: -
clone size: -
V gene: TRBV29-1
CDR3 protein: CSVEDGSGPSYEQYF
CDR3 DNA: TGCAGCGTTGAAGATGGGTCAGGACCCTCCTACGAGCAGTACTTC

J gene: TRBJ1-1
D gene: -
clone size: -
V gene: TRBV5-1
CDR3 protein: CASSFQLGDTEAFF
CDR3 DNA: TGCGCCAGCAGCTTTCAGTTAGGGGACACTGAAGCTTTCTTT

J gene: TRBJ1-2
D gene: -
clone size: -
V gene: TRBV25-1
CDR3 protein: CASSPVDAGHYGYTF
CDR3 DNA: TGTGCCAGCAGTCCTGTTGACGCAGGCCACTATGGCTACACCTTC

J gene: TRBJ1-1
D gene: -
clone size: few
V gene: TRBV4-3
CDR3 protein: CASSQDFVNTEAFF
CDR3 DNA: TGCGCCAGCAGCCAAGATTTTGTGAACACTGAAGCTTTCTTT

J gene: TRBJ1-4
D gene: TRBD1
clone size: -
V gene: TRBV27
CDR3 protein: CASRPRQGREKLFF
CDR3 DNA: TGTGCCAGCAGACCTCGACAGGGCCGGGAAAAACTGTTTTTT

J gene: TRBJ2-1
D gene: TRBD2
clone size: -
V gene: TRBV4-1
CDR3 protein: CASSKTSGSIPSYNEQFF
CDR3 DNA: TGCGCCAGCAGCAAGACGAGCGGGAGTATCCCTTCCTACAATGAGCAGTTCTTT

J gene: TRBJ2-1
D gene: TRBD2
clone size: -
V gene: TRBV4-2
CDR3 protein: CASSQVGLAGGPREQFF
CDR3 DNA: TGTGCCAGCAGCCAAGTGGGACTAGCGGGGGGGCCCAGGGAGCAGTTCTTC

J gene: TRBJ2-1
D gene: -
clone size: -
V gene: TRBV25-1
CDR3 protein: CASSDSRLSSYNEQFF
CDR3 DNA: TGTGCCAGCAGTGATTCCAGGTTAAGCTCCTACAATGAGCAGTTCTTC

J gene: TRBJ2-5
D gene: TRBD1
clone size: few
V gene: TRBV5-1
CDR3 protein: CASSLMGQGLQETQYF
CDR3 DNA: TGCGCCAGCAGCCTTATGGGACAGGGTCTTCAAGAGACCCAGTACTTC

J gene: TRBJ2-7
D gene: -
clone size: few
V gene: TRBV6-6
CDR3 protein: CASSYIQGTGYEQYF
CDR3 DNA: TGTGCCAGCAGTTACATACAGGGTACTGGCTACGAGCAGTACTTC

J gene: TRBJ2-5
D gene: TRBD1
clone size: -
V gene: TRBV11-2
CDR3 protein: CASSIPTGTGAQKQSF
CDR3 DNA: TGTGCCAGCAGCATCCCGACCGGGACAGGGGCCCAGAAGCAGTCCTTC

J gene: TRBJ1-2
D gene: -
clone size: many
V gene: TRBV6-6
CDR3 protein: CASNRQASEGYGYTF
CDR3 DNA: TGTGCCAGCAATAGGCAGGCCTCCGAGGGCTATGGCTACACCTTC

J gene: TRBJ1-4
D gene: TRBD1
clone size: -
V gene: TRBV7-2
CDR3 protein: CASSSYQTGWIPEKLFF
CDR3 DNA: TGTGCCAGCAGCTCGTACCAGACAGGGTGGATACCAGAAAAACTGTTTTTT

J gene: TRBJ2-1
D gene: TRBD1
clone size: few
V gene: TRBV19
CDR3 protein: CASSIRDRVGNEQFF
CDR3 DNA: TGTGCCAGTAGTATTCGGGACAGGGTGGGCAATGAGCAGTTCTTC

J gene: TRBJ2-1
D gene: -
clone size: -
V gene: TRBV5-1
CDR3 protein: CASSSRDDYNEQFF
CDR3 DNA: TGCGCCAGCAGCTCTCGGGACGACTACAATGAGCAGTTCTTC

J gene: TRBJ2-5
D gene: TRBD1
clone size: few
V gene: TRBV7-2
CDR3 protein: CASSWRQGQQETQYF
CDR3 DNA: TGTGCCAGCAGCTGGCGACAGGGGCAACAAGAGACCCAGTACTTC

J gene: TRBJ2-7
D gene: -
clone size: -
V gene: TRBV3-1
CDR3 protein: CASSLPSSNEQYF
CDR3 DNA: TGTGCCAGCAGCCTCCCTAGCTCCAATGAGCAGTACTTC

J gene: TRBJ1-5
D gene: -
clone size: -
V gene: TRBV27
CDR3 protein: CASSFFRGVDQPQHF
CDR3 DNA: TGTGCCAGCAGTTTTTTTAGGGGAGTTGACCAGCCCCAGCATTTT

J gene: TRBJ2-3
D gene: -
clone size: -
V gene: TRBV5-1
CDR3 protein: CTSSLAALPSDTQYF
CDR3 DNA: TGCACCAGCAGCTTGGCGGCGTTACCGTCGGATACGCAGTATTTT

J gene: TRBJ1-1
D gene: -
clone size: -
V gene: TRBV20-1
CDR3 protein: CSARDGRGATEAFF
CDR3 DNA: TGCAGTGCTAGAGATGGAAGAGGGGCCACTGAAGCTTTCTTT

J gene: TRBJ2-1
D gene: -
clone size: -
V gene: TRBV11-2
CDR3 protein: CASSYRRSNEQFF
CDR3 DNA: TGTGCCAGCAGCTATCGCAGGAGCAATGAGCAGTTCTTC

J gene: TRBJ2-2
D gene: -
clone size: -
V gene: TRBV5-1
CDR3 protein: CASSLVPGVTGELFF
CDR3 DNA: TGCGCCAGCAGCTTGGTTCCAGGAGTAACCGGGGAGCTGTTTTTT

J gene: TRBJ1-1
D gene: -
clone size: few
V gene: TRBV6-2/TRBV6-3
CDR3 protein: CASSYLFRTEAFF
CDR3 DNA: TGTGCCAGCAGTTACTTATTTCGCACTGAAGCTTTCTTT

J gene: TRBJ2-1
D gene: -
clone size: -
V gene: TRBV9
CDR3 protein: CASSLDTNEQFF
CDR3 DNA: TGTGCCAGCAGCCTCGACACCAATGAGCAGTTCTTC

J gene: TRBJ1-1
D gene: TRBD1
clone size: many
V gene: TRBV3-1
CDR3 protein: CASRGTGEAFF
CDR3 DNA: TGTGCCAGCAGGGGGACAGGTGAAGCTTTCTTT

J gene: TRBJ2-1
D gene: TRBD2
clone size: -
V gene: TRBV6-1
CDR3 protein: CASRRGLAGFSDPSYNEQFF
CDR3 DNA: TGTGCCAGCCGTAGGGGGCTAGCGGGATTTTCCGATCCCTCCTACAATGAGCAGTTCTTC

J gene: TRBJ2-7
D gene: TRBD1
clone size: many
V gene: TRBV29-1
CDR3 protein: CSVEETGVEQYF
CDR3 DNA: TGCAGCGTTGAAGAAACAGGGGTCGAGCAGTACTTC

J gene: TRBJ2-1
D gene: -
clone size: many
V gene: TRBV29-1
CDR3 protein: CSVGVPGVGQFF
CDR3 DNA: TGCAGCGTTGGGGTCCCGGGTGTTGGGCAGTTCTTC

J gene: TRBJ2-1
D gene: TRBD1
clone size: -
V gene: TRBV5-1
CDR3 protein: CASSLVTGGLWHEQFF
CDR3 DNA: TGCGCCAGCAGCTTGGTGACAGGGGGCCTGTGGCATGAGCAGTTCTTC

J gene: TRBJ2-5
D gene: -
clone size: -
V gene: TRBV6-1
CDR3 protein: CAGERDTNQETQYF
CDR3 DNA: TGTGCCGGGGAGAGGGACACCAACCAAGAGACCCAGTACTTC